The 8 T cell receptor beta chains presented below share a single source sample, sequenced in a study of graft-versus-host responses after intestinal transplantation. Graft material was processed, releasing intraepithelial and lamina propria lymphocytes. Profiling relied on immunoSEQ multiplex PCR, and the TCRdb table lists in-frame clones only, not all of them. Of about 29,000 clones in the sample, 80% to 85% are singletons; the top ten hold approximately 2.8%. The sample in question was ileum tissue, obtained 98 days after intestinal transplantation. The receptors were sampled from a human patient who received an intestinal transplant, so some T cells may come from the graft donor.

The chain combines TRBV4-1 with TRBJ2-5, with 8 bases identical to TRBD2. Trimming took 0 bases from V and 2 from J; bases not matched to a gene: 8. Germline V gives CDR1 MGHRA, CDR2 YSYEKL. The CDR3 covers 17 residues. CDR3 bases: TGCGCCAGCAGCCAAGATCGGGCGGGGGGACCTCAAGAGACCCAGTACTTC. It codes for CASSQDRAGGPQETQYF.

V and J are TRBV2 and TRBJ2-5; D may match TRBD1 or TRBD2 (5 bases each). Germline V gene data show CDR1 as SNHLY and CDR2 as FYNNEI. The CDR3 loop spans 13 amino acids. V lost 8 bases to trimming and J lost 2 bases, with 12 bases between them. The CDR3, as DNA: TGTGCCAGCGTCGGGACCGATCAAGAGACCCAGTACTTC. Its translation: CASVGTDQETQYF.

The chain couples TRBV7-9 to TRBJ1-5; 8 bases fit TRBD1. Germline CDR1 is SEHNR and CDR2 is FQNEAQ (reference sequence). The J segment lost 7 bases and the V segment lost 5 bases, leaving 7 bases of the junction unmatched. The CDR3 has 14 amino acids. CDR3 in DNA: TGTGCCAGCAGCGACGGACAGGGTCAGCAGCCCCAGCATTTT. It translates to CASSDGQGQQPQHF.

The chain recombines TRBV27 with TRBJ2-7; 7 bases line up with TRBD1. The germline gives CDR1 MNHEY, CDR2 SMNVEV (reference sequence). The CDR3 length is 14 residues. In DNA, the CDR3 is TGTGCGTCCCACAGGGGCGGCCAGGGTTACGAGCAGTACTTC. Protein sequence: CASHRGGQGYEQYF.

This clone was seen more than once but under ten times. The J gene is TRBJ2-7, the V gene TRBV6-5, with TRBD1 identical over 7 bases. Germline values: CDR1 MNHEY, CDR2 SVGAGI. J lost 0 bases, V lost 9 bases, and 5 bases had no gene match. There are 13 residues in the CDR3. CDR3 residues: CARPGQFSYEQYF. The CDR3, as DNA: TGTGCCAGGCCGGGACAGTTCTCCTACGAGCAGTACTTC.

This clone has a single count. The chain has TRBV29-1 and TRBJ2-6, with D unresolved. CDR1 SQVTM and CDR2 ANQGSEA come from the germline V gene. CDR3 length equals 13 residues. V was cut by 6 bases and J by 0 bases, with 6 bases left in between. For the CDR3, the DNA is TGCAGCGTGGGGAACTCTGGGGCCAACGTCCTGACTTTC. Its protein is CSVGNSGANVLTF.

In this sample, this clone turned up once. The chain combines TRBV5-6 with TRBJ1-1; D is undetermined. The V end lost 3 bases, the J end lost 0 bases, and 6 bases lay between the germline ends. The CDR3 is 13 amino acids. Germline CDR1 SGHDT, CDR2 YYEEEE. CDR3 sequence reads: CASSSRMNTEAFF. CDR3 in DNA: TGTGCCAGCAGCTCTCGAATGAACACTGAAGCTTTCTTT.

The chain joins TRBV7-8 to TRBJ1-6; D unclear. This CDR3 has 15 amino acids. Trimming stripped 4 bases from V and 8 bases from J, with 15 bases between. The germline gives CDR1 SGHVS, CDR2 FQNEAQ. This chain's CDR3 is CASSSAPGPDSPLHF. As DNA, the CDR3 is TGTGCCAGCAGCTCAGCACCCGGCCCTGATTCACCCCTCCACTTT.